The T cell receptor (beta chain) described here comes from a study of T cell responses to AZD1222 COVID-19 vaccine. Study-level results: Just a handful of AZD1222 recipients were seropositive at baseline. Repertoires were collected only later (after the peak T cell response had occurred). Most donors were white British, females outnumbered males, and clonal diversity was possibly underestimated. Spike-specific TCR breadth rose after two AZD1222 doses, and depth rose as well.

Profiled with immunoSEQ multiplex PCR; TCRdb holds only in-frame clones, not every one. The data show nearly 95,000 clones, approximately 92% seen once. In its sample, this clone was seen once. The target antigen is unknown. From germline, CDR1 is SGHDT and CDR2 YYEEEE. Trimming cost V 5 bases and J 2 bases; bases outside gene matches: 5. The CDR3 has 14 amino acids. Sequencing was performed on peripheral blood, taken 28 days after the second AZD1222 dose. This clonotype was sampled from an adult who received the AZD1222 COVID-19 vaccine. The chain is built from TRBV5-6 and TRBJ2-7; 9 bases match TRBD1. Written as DNA, the CDR3 is TGTGCCAGCAGGTACAGGGGGCGGACCTACGAGCAGTACTTC. Translation gives CASRYRGRTYEQYF.